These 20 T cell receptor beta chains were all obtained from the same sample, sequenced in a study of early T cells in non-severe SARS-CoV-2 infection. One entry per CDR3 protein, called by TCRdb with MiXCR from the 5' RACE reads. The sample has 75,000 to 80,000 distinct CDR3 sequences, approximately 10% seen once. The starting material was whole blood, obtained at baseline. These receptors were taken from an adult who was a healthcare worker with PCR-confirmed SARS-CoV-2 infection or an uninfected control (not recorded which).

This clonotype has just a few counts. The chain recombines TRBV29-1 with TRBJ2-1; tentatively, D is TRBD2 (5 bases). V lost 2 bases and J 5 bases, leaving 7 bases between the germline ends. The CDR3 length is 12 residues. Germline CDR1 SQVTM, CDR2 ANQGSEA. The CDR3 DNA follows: TGCAGCGTTGAAAGAGGGAACAATGAGCAGTTCTTC. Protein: CSVERGNNEQFF.

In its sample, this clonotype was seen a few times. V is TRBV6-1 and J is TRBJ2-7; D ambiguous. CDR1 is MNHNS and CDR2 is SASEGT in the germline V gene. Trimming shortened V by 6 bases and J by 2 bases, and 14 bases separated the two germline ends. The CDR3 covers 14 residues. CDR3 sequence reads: CASSGSAGTYEQYF. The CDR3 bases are TGTGCCAGCAGCGGGTCGGCAGGAACCTACGAGCAGTACTTC.

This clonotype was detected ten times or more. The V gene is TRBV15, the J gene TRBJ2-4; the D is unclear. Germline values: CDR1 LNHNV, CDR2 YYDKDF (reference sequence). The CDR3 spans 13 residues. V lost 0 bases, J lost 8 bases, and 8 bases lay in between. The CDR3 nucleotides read TGTGCCACCAGCAGAGAGAACTCGTACATTCAGTACTTC. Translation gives CATSRENSYIQYF.

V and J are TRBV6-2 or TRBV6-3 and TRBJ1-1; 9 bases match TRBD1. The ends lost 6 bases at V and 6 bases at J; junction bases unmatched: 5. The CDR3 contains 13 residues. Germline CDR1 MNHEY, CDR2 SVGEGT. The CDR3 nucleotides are TGTGCCAGCAGCTCGGACAGGGGCGCTGAAGCTTTCTTT. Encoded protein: CASSSDRGAEAFF.

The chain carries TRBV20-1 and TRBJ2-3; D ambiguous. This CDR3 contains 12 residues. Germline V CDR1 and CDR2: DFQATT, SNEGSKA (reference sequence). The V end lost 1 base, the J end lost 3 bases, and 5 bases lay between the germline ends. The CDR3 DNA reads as TGCAGTGCTAGAGTCGGGACAGATACGCAGTATTTT. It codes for CSARVGTDTQYF.

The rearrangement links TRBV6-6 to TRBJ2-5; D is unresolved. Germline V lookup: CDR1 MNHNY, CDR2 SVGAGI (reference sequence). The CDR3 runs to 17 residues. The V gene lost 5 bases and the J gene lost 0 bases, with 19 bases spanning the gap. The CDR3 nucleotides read TGTGCCAGCAGTCCCTTATACGACACCATCCACCAAGAGACCCAGTACTTC. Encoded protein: CASSPLYDTIHQETQYF.

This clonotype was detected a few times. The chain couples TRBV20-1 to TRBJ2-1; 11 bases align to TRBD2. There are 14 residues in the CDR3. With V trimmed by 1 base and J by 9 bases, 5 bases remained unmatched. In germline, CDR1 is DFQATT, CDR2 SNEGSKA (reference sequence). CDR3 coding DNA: TGCAGTGCTAGAGGGACTAGCGGGTTTAGTGAGCAGTTCTTC. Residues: CSARGTSGFSEQFF.

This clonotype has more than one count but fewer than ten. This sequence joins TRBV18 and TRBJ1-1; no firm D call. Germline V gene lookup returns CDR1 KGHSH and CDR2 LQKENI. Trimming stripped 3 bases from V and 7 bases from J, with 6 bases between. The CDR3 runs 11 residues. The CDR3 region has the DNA TGTGCCAGCTCACCGGGGATTGAAGCTTTCTTT. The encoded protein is CASSPGIEAFF.

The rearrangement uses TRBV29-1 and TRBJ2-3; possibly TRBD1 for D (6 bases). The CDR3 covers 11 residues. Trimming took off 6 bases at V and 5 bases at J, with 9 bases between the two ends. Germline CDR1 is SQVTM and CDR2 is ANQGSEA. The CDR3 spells CSVGQLDTQYF. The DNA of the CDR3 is TGCAGCGTAGGACAGTTAGATACGCAGTATTTT.

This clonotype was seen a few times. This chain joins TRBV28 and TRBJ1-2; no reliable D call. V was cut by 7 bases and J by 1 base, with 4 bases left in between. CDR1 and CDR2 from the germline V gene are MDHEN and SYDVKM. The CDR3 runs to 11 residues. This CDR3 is CASTGNYGYTF. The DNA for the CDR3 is TGTGCCAGCACGGGTAACTATGGCTACACCTTC.

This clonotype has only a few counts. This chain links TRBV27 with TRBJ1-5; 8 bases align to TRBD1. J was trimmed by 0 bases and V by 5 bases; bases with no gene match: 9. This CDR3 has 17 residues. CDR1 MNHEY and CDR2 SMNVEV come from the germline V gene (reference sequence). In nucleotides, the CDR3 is TGTGCCAGCAGTAGCACCCGGACAGGGTTTAGCAATCAGCCCCAGCATTTT. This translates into CASSSTRTGFSNQPQHF.

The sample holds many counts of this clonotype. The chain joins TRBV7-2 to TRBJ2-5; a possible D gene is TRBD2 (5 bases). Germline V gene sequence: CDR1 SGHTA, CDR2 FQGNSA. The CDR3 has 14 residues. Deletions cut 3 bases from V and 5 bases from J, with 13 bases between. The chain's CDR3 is CASSFQAGVETQYF. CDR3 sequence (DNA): TGTGCCAGCAGCTTTCAGGCCGGGGTGGAGACCCAGTACTTC.

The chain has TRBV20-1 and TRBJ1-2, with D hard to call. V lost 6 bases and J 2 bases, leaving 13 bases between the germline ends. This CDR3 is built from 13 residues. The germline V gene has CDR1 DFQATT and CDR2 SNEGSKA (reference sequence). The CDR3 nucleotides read TGCAGTGCCAAGAGCGGGCAGAACTATGGCTACACCTTC. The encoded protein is CSAKSGQNYGYTF.

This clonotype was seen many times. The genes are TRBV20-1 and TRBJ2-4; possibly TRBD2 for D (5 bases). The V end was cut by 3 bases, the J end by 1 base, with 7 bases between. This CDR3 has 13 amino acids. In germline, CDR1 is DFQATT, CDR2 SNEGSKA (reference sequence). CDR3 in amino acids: CSASSGAKNIQYF. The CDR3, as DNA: TGCAGTGCTAGTTCGGGGGCCAAAAACATTCAGTACTTC.

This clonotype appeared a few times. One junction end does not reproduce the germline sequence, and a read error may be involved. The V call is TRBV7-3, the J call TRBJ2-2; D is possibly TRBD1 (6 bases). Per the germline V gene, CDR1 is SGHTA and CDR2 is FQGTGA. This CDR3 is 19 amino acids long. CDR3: CASARTETGLIREHRGAVF. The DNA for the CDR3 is TGTGCCAGCGCTAGGACCGAGACAGGACTTATACGCGAACACCGGGGAGCTGTTTTT.

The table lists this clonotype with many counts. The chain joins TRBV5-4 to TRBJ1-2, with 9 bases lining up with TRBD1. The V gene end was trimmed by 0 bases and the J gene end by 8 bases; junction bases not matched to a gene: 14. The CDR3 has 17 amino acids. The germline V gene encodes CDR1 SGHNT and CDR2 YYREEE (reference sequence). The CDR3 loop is CASSLGLLGQGRIGYTF. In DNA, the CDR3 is TGTGCCAGCAGCTTGGGGTTACTGGGACAGGGTAGAATCGGCTACACCTTC.

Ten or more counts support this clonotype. Written as DNA, the CDR3 is TGTGCCAGCAGCTATAGCGGGGGGGCTTGGTCAGATACGCAGTATTTT. Protein product: CASSYSGGAWSDTQYF. The chain joins TRBV7-2 to TRBJ2-3; 11 nucleotides agree with TRBD2. This CDR3 region has 16 residues. V lost 4 bases and J lost 4; bases outside the gene matches: 7. Germline V gene sequence: CDR1 SGHTA, CDR2 FQGNSA.

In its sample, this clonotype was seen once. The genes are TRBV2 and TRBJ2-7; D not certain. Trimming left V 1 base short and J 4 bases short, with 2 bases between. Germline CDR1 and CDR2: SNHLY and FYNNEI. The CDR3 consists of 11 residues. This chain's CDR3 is CASSEEYEQYF. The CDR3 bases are TGTGCCAGCAGTGAAGAGTACGAGCAGTACTTC. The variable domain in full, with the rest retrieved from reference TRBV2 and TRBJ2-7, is EPEVTQTPSHQVTQMGQEVILRCVPISNHLYFYWYRQILGQKVEFLVSFYNNEISEKSEIFDDQFSVERPDGSNFTLKIRSTKLEDSAMYFCASSEEYEQYFGPGTRLTVT.

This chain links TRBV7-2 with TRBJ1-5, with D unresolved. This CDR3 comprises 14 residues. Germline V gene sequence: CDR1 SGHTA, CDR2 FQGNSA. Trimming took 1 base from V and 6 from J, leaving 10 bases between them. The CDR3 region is CASSLGAGFQPQHF. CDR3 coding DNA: TGTGCCAGCAGCTTAGGGGCAGGTTTTCAGCCCCAGCATTTT.

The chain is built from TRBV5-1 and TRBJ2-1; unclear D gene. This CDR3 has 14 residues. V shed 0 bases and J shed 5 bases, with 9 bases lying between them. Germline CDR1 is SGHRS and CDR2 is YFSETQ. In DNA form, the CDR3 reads TGCGCCAGCAGCTTGGTGGTTTCTAACAATGAGCAGTTCTTC. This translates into CASSLVVSNNEQFF.